This TCR beta chain is from a study of beta chain features in type 1 diabetes. Every isolated RNA sample was fully reverse transcribed, so sequencing captured expressed TCRB transcripts. TCRdb's copy holds only in-frame clones and misses some; the assay was immunoSEQ multiplex PCR. The table lists approximately 37,000 clones, around 48% of them singletons. This clone was picked up a small number of times. The V and J ends lost 3 bases and 9 bases respectively, with 24 bases between them. Germline CDR1 and CDR2: MNHEY and SMNVEV (reference sequence). CDR3 length equals 17 residues. The V gene is TRBV27, the J gene TRBJ2-1, with D possibly matching TRBD2 (6 bases). This receptor was obtained from a woman aged 18 to 35 in good health. The sequencing input was central memory CD4+ T cells from blood. CDR3 coding DNA: TGTGCCAGCAGTTTTTATGGAGTGAATGGCCCCGGGAGTGAGCAGTTCTTC. Protein: CASSFYGVNGPGSEQFF.